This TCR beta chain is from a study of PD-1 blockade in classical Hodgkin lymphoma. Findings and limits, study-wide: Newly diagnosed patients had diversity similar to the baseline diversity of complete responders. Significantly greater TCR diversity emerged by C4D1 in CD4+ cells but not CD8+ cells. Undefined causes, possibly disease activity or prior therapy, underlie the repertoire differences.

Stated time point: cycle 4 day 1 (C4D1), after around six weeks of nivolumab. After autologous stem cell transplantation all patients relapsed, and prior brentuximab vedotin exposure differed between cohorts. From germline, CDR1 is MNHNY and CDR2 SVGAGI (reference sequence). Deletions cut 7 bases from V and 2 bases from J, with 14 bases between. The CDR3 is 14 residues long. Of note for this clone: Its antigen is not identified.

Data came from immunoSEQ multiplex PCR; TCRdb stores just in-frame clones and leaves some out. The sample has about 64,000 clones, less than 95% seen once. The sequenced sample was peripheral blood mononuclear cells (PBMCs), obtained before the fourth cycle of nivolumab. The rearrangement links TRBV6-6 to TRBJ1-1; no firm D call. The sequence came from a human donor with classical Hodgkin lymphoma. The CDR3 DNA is TGTGCCAGCACCCCCTCGAGCTTTAACACTGAAGCTTTCTTT. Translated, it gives CASTPSSFNTEAFF.